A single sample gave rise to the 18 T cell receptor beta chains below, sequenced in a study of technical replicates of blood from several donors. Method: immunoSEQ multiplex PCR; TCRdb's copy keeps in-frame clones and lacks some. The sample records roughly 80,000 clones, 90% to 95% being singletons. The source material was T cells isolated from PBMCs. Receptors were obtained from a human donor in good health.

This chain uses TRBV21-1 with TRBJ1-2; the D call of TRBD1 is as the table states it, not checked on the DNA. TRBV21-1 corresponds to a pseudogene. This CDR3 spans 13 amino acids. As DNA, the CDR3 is TGTGCCAGCAGACACGACAACCTCTATGGCTACACCTTC. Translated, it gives CASRHDNLYGYTF.

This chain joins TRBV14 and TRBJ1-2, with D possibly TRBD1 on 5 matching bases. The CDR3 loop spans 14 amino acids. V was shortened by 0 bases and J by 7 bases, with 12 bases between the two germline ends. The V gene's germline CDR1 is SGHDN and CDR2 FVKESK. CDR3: CASSQDRGGSGYTF. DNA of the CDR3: TGTGCCAGCAGCCAAGATCGGGGGGGATCTGGCTACACCTTC.

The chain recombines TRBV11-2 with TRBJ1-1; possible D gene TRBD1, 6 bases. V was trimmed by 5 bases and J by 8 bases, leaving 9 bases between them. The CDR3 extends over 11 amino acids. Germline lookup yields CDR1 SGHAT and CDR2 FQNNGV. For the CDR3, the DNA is TGTGCCAGCAGCCTGGACAGAGAAGCTTTCTTT. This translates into CASSLDREAFF. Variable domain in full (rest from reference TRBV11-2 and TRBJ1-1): EAGVAQSPRYKIIEKRQSVAFWCNPISGHATLYWYQQILGQGPKLLIQFQNNGVVDDSQLPKDRFSAERLKGVDSTLKIQPAKLEDSAVYLCASSLDREAFFGQGTRLTVV.

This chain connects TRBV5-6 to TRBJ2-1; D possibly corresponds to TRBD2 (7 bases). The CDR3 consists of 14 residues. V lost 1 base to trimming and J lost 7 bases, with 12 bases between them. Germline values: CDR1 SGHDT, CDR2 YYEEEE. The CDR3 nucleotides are TGTGCCAGCAGCTTGTTACGGGGGGCGAATGAGCAGTTCTTC. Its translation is CASSLLRGANEQFF.

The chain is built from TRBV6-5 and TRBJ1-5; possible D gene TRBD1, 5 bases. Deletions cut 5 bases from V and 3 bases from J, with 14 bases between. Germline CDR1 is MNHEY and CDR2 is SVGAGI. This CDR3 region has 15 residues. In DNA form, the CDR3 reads TGTGCCAGCAGTAGGGTCAGGGCTTCCAATCAGCCCCAGCATTTT. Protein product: CASSRVRASNQPQHF.

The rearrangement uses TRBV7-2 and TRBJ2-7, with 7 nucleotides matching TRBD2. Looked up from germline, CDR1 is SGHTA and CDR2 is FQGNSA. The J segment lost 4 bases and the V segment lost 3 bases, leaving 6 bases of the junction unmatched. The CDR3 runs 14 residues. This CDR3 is CASSFWGRAYEQYF. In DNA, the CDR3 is TGTGCCAGCAGCTTTTGGGGGAGGGCATACGAGCAGTACTTC. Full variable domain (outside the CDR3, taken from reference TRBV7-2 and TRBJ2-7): GAGVSQSPSNKVTEKGKDVELRCDPISGHTALYWYRQSLGQGLEFLIYFQGNSAPDKSGLPSDRFSAERTGGSVSTLTIQRTQQEDSAVYLCASSFWGRAYEQYFGPGTRLTVT.

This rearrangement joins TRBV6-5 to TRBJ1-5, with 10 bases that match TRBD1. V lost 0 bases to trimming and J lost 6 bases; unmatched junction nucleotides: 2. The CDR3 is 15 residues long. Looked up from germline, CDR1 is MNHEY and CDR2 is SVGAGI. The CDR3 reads CASSYSRTGGQPQHF. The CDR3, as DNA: TGTGCCAGCAGTTACTCCCGGACAGGGGGTCAGCCCCAGCATTTT.

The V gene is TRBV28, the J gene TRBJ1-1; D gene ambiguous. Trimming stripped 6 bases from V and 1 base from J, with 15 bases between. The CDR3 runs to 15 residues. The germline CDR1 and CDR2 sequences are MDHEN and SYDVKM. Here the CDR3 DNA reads TGTGCCAGCAGGTCGCCTCGGGTCCAGAACACTGAAGCTTTCTTT. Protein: CASRSPRVQNTEAFF. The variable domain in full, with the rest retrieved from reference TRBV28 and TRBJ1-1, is DVKVTQSSRYLVKRTGEKVFLECVQDMDHENMFWYRQDPGLGLRLIYFSYDVKMKEKGDIPEGYSVSREKKERFSLILESASTNQTSMYLCASRSPRVQNTEAFFGQGTRLTVV.

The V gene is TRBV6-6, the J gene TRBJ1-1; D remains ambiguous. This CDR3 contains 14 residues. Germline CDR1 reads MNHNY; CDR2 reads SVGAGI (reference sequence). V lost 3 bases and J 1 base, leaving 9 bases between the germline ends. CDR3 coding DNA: TGTGCCAGCAGTTATCCGACACAGAACACTGAAGCTTTCTTT. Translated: CASSYPTQNTEAFF.

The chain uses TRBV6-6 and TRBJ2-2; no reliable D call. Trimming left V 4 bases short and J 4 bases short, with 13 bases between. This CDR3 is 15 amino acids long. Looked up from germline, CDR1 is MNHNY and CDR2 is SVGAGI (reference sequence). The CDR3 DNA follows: TGTGCCAGCAGTTTCCCCAGCGTTAGCACCGGGGAGCTGTTTTTT. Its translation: CASSFPSVSTGELFF.

CDR3 coding DNA: TGTGCCATCAGTGAGGGACTAGCAGACTACAATGAGCAGTTCTTC. Amino acid sequence: CAISEGLADYNEQFF. The chain couples TRBV10-3 to TRBJ2-1, with 8 bases identical to TRBD2. Germline-derived CDR1 and CDR2 are ENHRY and SYGVKD. The CDR3 contains 15 residues. V shed 2 bases, J shed 3 bases, and the junction held 3 bases outside the gene matches.

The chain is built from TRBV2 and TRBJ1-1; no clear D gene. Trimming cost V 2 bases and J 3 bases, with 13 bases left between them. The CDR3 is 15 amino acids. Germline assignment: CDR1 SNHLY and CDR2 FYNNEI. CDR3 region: CASSELILEYTEAFF. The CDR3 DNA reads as TGTGCCAGCAGTGAACTGATTCTAGAGTACACTGAAGCTTTCTTT.

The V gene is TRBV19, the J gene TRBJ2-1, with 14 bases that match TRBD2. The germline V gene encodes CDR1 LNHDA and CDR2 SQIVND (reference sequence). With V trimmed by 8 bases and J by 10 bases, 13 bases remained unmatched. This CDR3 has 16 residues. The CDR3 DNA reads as TGTGCCAGTGGACCCGGACTAGCGGGAGGTTCGGACGAGCAGTTCTTC. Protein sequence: CASGPGLAGGSDEQFF.

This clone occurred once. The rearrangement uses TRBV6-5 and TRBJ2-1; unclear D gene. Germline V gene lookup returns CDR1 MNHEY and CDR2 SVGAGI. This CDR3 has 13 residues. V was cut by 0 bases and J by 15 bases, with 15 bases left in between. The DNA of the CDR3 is TGTGCCAGCAGTTACTCGCTGTTAAATGAGGCGTTCTTC. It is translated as CASSYSLLNEAFF.

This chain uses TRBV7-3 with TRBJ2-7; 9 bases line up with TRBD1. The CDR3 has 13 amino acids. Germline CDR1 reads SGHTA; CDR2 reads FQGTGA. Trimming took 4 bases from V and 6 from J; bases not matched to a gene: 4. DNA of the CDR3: TGTGCCAGCAGCTCAGAGGACAGGGGCGAGCAGTACTTC. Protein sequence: CASSSEDRGEQYF.

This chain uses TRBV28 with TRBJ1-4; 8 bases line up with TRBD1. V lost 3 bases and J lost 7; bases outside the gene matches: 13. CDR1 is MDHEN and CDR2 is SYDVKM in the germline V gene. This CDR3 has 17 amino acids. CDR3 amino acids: CASSFLSPGGLGEKLFF. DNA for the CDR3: TGTGCCAGCAGTTTCCTCTCCCCAGGGGGCCTGGGTGAAAAACTGTTTTTT.

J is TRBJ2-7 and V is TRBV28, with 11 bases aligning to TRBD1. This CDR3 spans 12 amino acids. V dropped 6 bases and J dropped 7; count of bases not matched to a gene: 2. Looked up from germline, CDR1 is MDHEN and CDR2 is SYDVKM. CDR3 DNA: TGTGCCAGCAGGGACAGGGGGCAAGAGCAGTACTTC. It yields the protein CASRDRGQEQYF.

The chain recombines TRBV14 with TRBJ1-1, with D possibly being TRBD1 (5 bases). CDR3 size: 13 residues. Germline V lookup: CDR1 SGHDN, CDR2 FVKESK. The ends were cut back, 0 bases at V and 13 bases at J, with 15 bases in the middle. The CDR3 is CASSQDSGLKRFF. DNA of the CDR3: TGTGCCAGCAGCCAAGACTCGGGACTTAAGCGTTTCTTT.